The 10 T cell receptor beta chains presented below share a single source sample, sequenced in a study of T cell responses to AZD1222 COVID-19 vaccine. The assay was immunoSEQ multiplex PCR, and TCRdb's table has in-frame clones only and misses some. The sample contains about 110,000 clones, about nine tenths of which appear only once. The starting material was peripheral blood, obtained on day 0 of MenACWY control vaccination. The receptor set was obtained from an adult in good health.

The rearrangement joins TRBV19 to TRBJ2-2; D possibly corresponds to TRBD1 (6 bases). Trimming pared 4 bases from V and 4 bases from J, leaving 16 bases between. Germline V gene data show CDR1 as LNHDA and CDR2 as SQIVND (reference sequence). There are 16 residues in the CDR3. The CDR3 protein is CASSSLWGLGTGELFF. The CDR3, as DNA: TGTGCCAGTAGTAGCCTCTGGGGGCTGGGCACCGGGGAGCTGTTTTTT. Full variable domain (outside the CDR3, taken from reference TRBV19 and TRBJ2-2): DGGITQSPKYLFRKEGQNVTLSCEQNLNHDAMYWYRQDPGQGLRLIYYSQIVNDFQKGDIAEGYSVSREKKESFPLTVTSAQKNPTAFYLCASSSLWGLGTGELFFGEGSRLTVL.

The rearrangement joins TRBV2 to TRBJ2-5; perhaps TRBD2 as D (5 bases). The CDR3 is made up of 13 amino acids. Germline CDR1 is SNHLY and CDR2 is FYNNEI. V lost 4 bases to trimming and J lost 5 bases, with 11 bases between them. The CDR3 nucleotides read TGTGCCAGCAGTGGACCAAGGGAGGAGACCCAGTACTTC. This codes for CASSGPREETQYF.

CDR3 in amino acids: CATSRDIGAGQGATYNSPLHF. Written as DNA, the CDR3 is TGTGCCACCAGCAGAGATATAGGGGCGGGACAGGGGGCGACCTATAATTCACCCCTCCACTTT. The genes are TRBV15 and TRBJ1-6; 12 positions agree with TRBD1. The CDR3 has 21 residues. The V and J ends lost 0 bases and 2 bases, in that order; junction bases with no gene match: 11. Germline loops: CDR1 LNHNV, CDR2 YYDKDF (reference sequence).

The chain links TRBV2 to TRBJ1-6; TRBD1 matches at 8 bases. J was trimmed by 5 bases and V by 6 bases; bases with no gene match: 6. The CDR3 loop spans 15 amino acids. Germline assignment: CDR1 SNHLY and CDR2 FYNNEI. The CDR3 region is CASRSPGGDNSPLHF. The CDR3 nucleotides are TGTGCCAGCAGATCACCAGGGGGCGATAATTCACCCCTCCACTTT.

The chain recombines TRBV5-1 with TRBJ1-3, with a weak D call TRBD1 (6 bases). V lost 1 base and J lost 2, with 13 bases in between. Per the germline V gene, CDR1 is SGHRS and CDR2 is YFSETQ. The CDR3 totals 16 residues. The CDR3 nucleotides are TGCGCCAGCAGCTTGTTTATCGGGGGCCCTGGAAACACCATATATTTT. Encoded protein: CASSLFIGGPGNTIYF.

The CDR3 DNA reads TGTGCCAGCAGCGCCGGGGGTCGGGGAACCTACGAGCAGTACTTC. It yields the protein CASSAGGRGTYEQYF. The chain joins TRBV7-8 to TRBJ2-7; a possible D gene is TRBD2 (6 bases). The CDR3 runs 15 residues. Trimming took 5 bases from V and 2 from J, leaving 16 bases between them. Per germline, CDR1 SGHVS and CDR2 FQNEAQ.

The CDR3, as DNA: TGTGCCACCCAATCACTAGGACGATTAGAGACCCAGTACTTC. Amino acids: CATQSLGRLETQYF. The chain carries TRBV15 and TRBJ2-5, with a tentative D call TRBD2 (5 bases). Germline CDR1 reads LNHNV; CDR2 reads YYDKDF (reference sequence). The V and J ends lost 8 bases and 4 bases respectively, with 17 bases between them. This CDR3 has 14 amino acids.

V gene TRBV6-5 combines with J gene TRBJ2-3; 7 bases align to TRBD1. Looked up from germline, CDR1 is MNHEY and CDR2 is SVGAGI. CDR3 length: 15 residues. Losses at the gene ends were 0 bases for V and 4 bases for J; bases not matched to a gene: 4. As DNA, the CDR3 is TGTGCCAGCAGTTACTCGAGGGGGCGTCCAGATACGCAGTATTTT. Its protein product is CASSYSRGRPDTQYF.

The chain recombines TRBV19 with TRBJ1-1; D remains ambiguous. Trimming took 3 bases from V and 4 from J, leaving 12 bases between them. CDR1 and CDR2 from the germline V gene are LNHDA and SQIVND (reference sequence). The CDR3 covers 14 residues. The CDR3 is CASSIGYDGTEAFF. DNA of the CDR3: TGTGCCAGTAGTATCGGGTACGACGGCACTGAAGCTTTCTTT.

The rearrangement joins TRBV30 to TRBJ2-3, with TRBD2 identical over 10 bases. The CDR3 has 12 residues. CDR1 is GTSNPN, CDR2 SVGIG, per germline (reference sequence). With V trimmed by 7 bases and J by 4 bases, 2 bases remained unmatched. This CDR3 is CASGTSADTQYF. The DNA of the CDR3 is TGTGCCTCAGGGACTAGCGCAGATACGCAGTATTTT.